The 13 T cell receptor beta chains listed next were all sequenced from one sample in a study of blood T cell repertoires in COVID-19. Here immunoSEQ multiplex PCR was the method, and the copy in TCRdb shows in-frame clones only, minus some. The sample records about 220,000 clones, around 80% being singletons. Sequencing was performed on peripheral blood. Receptors were obtained from a man in his fifties or sixties with active or convalescent COVID-19.

This clone was detected only once. The rearrangement uses TRBV5-1 and TRBJ2-5; a weak D match, TRBD2 (5 bases). V gave up 2 bases and J gave up 7 bases, with 6 bases separating them. Germline V gene data show CDR1 as SGHRS and CDR2 as YFSETQ. The CDR3 consists of 11 residues. The CDR3 here is CASSLEGTQYF. CDR3 sequence (DNA): TGCGCCAGCAGCTTAGAGGGGACCCAGTACTTC.

The chain couples TRBV18 to TRBJ2-1, with TRBD1 matching 8 bases. The CDR3 spans 16 residues. Germline values: CDR1 KGHSH, CDR2 LQKENI. The trim removed 3 bases at V and 1 base at J, leaving 5 bases unmatched. The CDR3 nucleotides are TGTGCCAGCTCACCGAATCAGGGGGCTTCCTACAATGAGCAGTTCTTC. Its translation: CASSPNQGASYNEQFF. Full variable domain (missing parts from reference TRBV18 and TRBJ2-1): NAGVMQNPRHLVRRRGQEARLRCSPMKGHSHVYWYRQLPEEGLKFMVYLQKENIIDESGMPKERFSAEFPKEGPSILRIQQVVRGDSAAYFCASSPNQGASYNEQFFGPGTRLTVL.

This rearrangement joins TRBV6-5 to TRBJ2-5; TRBD1 aligns across 10 bases. This CDR3 is 15 amino acids long. Germline V gene lookup returns CDR1 MNHEY and CDR2 SVGAGI. With 0 bases clipped from V and 7 bases from J, the junction kept 5 bases outside the gene matches. The CDR3 DNA is TGTGCCAGCAGTTACTCAGGAGGGACAGGGGTGACCCAGTACTTC. It specifies CASSYSGGTGVTQYF.

The chain carries TRBV5-1 and TRBJ2-5, with 8 bases fitting TRBD1. The CDR3 sequence is 14 residues long. The V gene's germline CDR1 is SGHRS and CDR2 YFSETQ. V dropped 3 bases and J dropped 4; count of bases not matched to a gene: 5. CDR3 amino acids: CASSSTGEGETQYF. CDR3 DNA sequence: TGCGCCAGCAGCTCGACAGGGGAAGGAGAGACCCAGTACTTC.

This clone was observed once. The rearrangement uses TRBV5-1 and TRBJ2-4; D may be TRBD2 (6 bases). Germline V gene data show CDR1 as SGHRS and CDR2 as YFSETQ. The V gene lost 0 bases and the J gene lost 2 bases, with 15 bases spanning the gap. The CDR3 consists of 17 residues. The CDR3 reads CASSLDLGGGTKNIQYF. CDR3 sequence (DNA): TGCGCCAGCAGCTTGGACCTGGGTGGGGGGACCAAAAACATTCAGTACTTC. Full variable domain (outside the CDR3, taken from reference TRBV5-1 and TRBJ2-4): KAGVTQTPRYLIKTRGQQVTLSCSPISGHRSVSWYQQTPGQGLQFLFEYFSETQRNKGNFPGRFSGRQFSNSRSEMNVSTLELGDSALYLCASSLDLGGGTKNIQYFGAGTRLSVL.

This clone appeared a single time. V is TRBV6-6 and J is TRBJ1-2; D is perhaps TRBD1 (5 bases). V was pared by 5 bases and J by 8 bases, with 9 bases between. The CDR3 is 11 amino acids. Germline-derived CDR1 and CDR2 are MNHNY and SVGAGI (reference sequence). CDR3 sequence reads: CASSRDWGYTF. CDR3 nucleotide sequence: TGTGCCAGCAGTCGGGACTGGGGCTACACCTTC.

The DNA for the CDR3 is TGTGCCAGCTCAGGGGGGATTAACTATGGCTACACCTTC. Protein: CASSGGINYGYTF. This chain joins TRBV18 and TRBJ1-2; D may be TRBD1 (5 bases). Deletions cut 5 bases from V and 1 base from J, with 8 bases between. The CDR3 runs to 13 residues. Germline assignment: CDR1 KGHSH and CDR2 LQKENI.

The chain links TRBV5-1 to TRBJ2-3; TRBD2 matches at 8 bases. The CDR3 is 15 amino acids. Germline CDR1 and CDR2: SGHRS and YFSETQ. After removal of 6 bases from V and 0 bases from J, the junction contained 6 bases not matched to a gene. This chain's CDR3 is CASIPGLASTDTQYF. The DNA for the CDR3 is TGCGCCAGCATCCCCGGACTAGCCAGCACAGATACGCAGTATTTT.

The chain couples TRBV24-1 to TRBJ2-1, with TRBD1 matching 7 bases. The CDR3 sequence is 15 residues long. Germline V gene data show CDR1 as KGHDR and CDR2 as SFDVKD. Germline trimming cut 4 bases from V and 7 bases from J; bases unmatched to any gene: 9. In nucleotides, the CDR3 is TGTGCCACCAGTGACCCCAGGGGGTCGGGGAATGAGCAGTTCTTC. It yields the protein CATSDPRGSGNEQFF.

This clone turned up a few times. The V gene is TRBV28, the J gene TRBJ1-6, with D perhaps matching TRBD1 (5 bases). The V and J ends lost 7 bases and 8 bases respectively, with 9 bases between them. Per the germline V gene, CDR1 is MDHEN and CDR2 is SYDVKM. The CDR3 length is 12 residues. This chain's CDR3 is CASTPGYSPLHF. The CDR3 nucleotides read TGTGCCAGCACCCCAGGGTATTCACCCCTCCACTTT.

CDR3 residues: CASTPTGKGKDTEAFF. The CDR3 region has the DNA TGTGCCAGCACCCCCACGGGGAAGGGCAAAGACACTGAAGCTTTCTTT. The chain combines TRBV7-2 with TRBJ1-1, with unresolved D. The germline V gene has CDR1 SGHTA and CDR2 FQGNSA. Trimming took 7 bases from V and 3 from J, leaving 21 bases between them. The CDR3 length is 16 residues.

This clone has a handful of counts. V is TRBV28 and J is TRBJ1-5; the match to TRBD1 covers 9 bases. CDR3 length: 14 residues. Germline lookup yields CDR1 MDHEN and CDR2 SYDVKM. V was clipped by 7 bases and J by 5 bases; unmatched bases: 6. The CDR3 nucleotides read TGTGCCAGCACTACAGGGGGCCCCGATCAGCCCCAGCATTTT. Translating it yields CASTTGGPDQPQHF.

The chain couples TRBV3-1 (or the pseudogene TRBV3-2) to TRBJ2-7; tentatively, D is TRBD1 (6 bases). The V gene's germline CDR1 is LGHDT and CDR2 YNNKEL (reference sequence). The V gene lost 0 bases and the J gene lost 4 bases, with 13 bases spanning the gap. This CDR3 is built from 15 residues. CDR3 nucleotide sequence: TGTGCCAGCAGCCAAGATGGGGCGGACAGATACGAGCAGTACGTC. It is translated as CASSQDGADRYEQYV.